This T cell receptor beta chain comes out of a study of blood T cell repertoires in COVID-19. Study background: Nucleic acid was either cDNA or gDNA, and it came from T cells, B-cell-depleted T cells, or PBMCs.

Some clones are missing from TCRdb's copy, which holds only in-frame ones; the method was immunoSEQ multiplex PCR. The data contain over 50,000 clones, approximately 87% of them singletons. This receptor was obtained from a man in his 60s with acute or convalescent COVID-19. Sequenced sample: peripheral blood.

The CDR3 here is CASSPGPSGEKLFF. The CDR3, as DNA: TGTGCCAGCAGCCCCGGACCCAGCGGGGAAAAACTGTTTTTT. The rearrangement links TRBV9 to TRBJ1-4; D not resolved. Germline-derived CDR1 and CDR2 are SGDLS and YYNGEE. The CDR3 runs 14 residues. V lost 4 bases and J 8 bases, leaving 15 bases between the germline ends.